This T cell receptor beta chain was retrieved from a study of T-cell reconstitution after alpha-beta-depleted transplantation in children (dated by TCRdb to 2016 to 2017). With regard to the full study: T-cell immune reconstitution after TCRalphabeta/CD19-depleted allogeneic hematopoietic cell transplantation in children was quantitatively tracked in the study by means of TCR repertoire profiling. General conclusions and limits of the study: The apparently early recovery of alphabetaT-cell counts about two months after transplant reportedly depended on only several hundred rapidly expanded clones that came from non-depleted graft cells. Over the following months the frequencies of hyperexpanded clones went down, and after one year T-cell counts and TCRbeta diversity were mostly credited to newly produced T cells. The high TCRbeta diversity at day 60 in some patients was ascribed to recipient T cells and intrathymic progenitors that had survived conditioning.

To prepare the library, PCR was applied. Sequencing was performed on an Illumina HiSeq 2500. Molecular barcoding was employed in the preparation of TCR libraries, with unique molecular identifiers being used to normalize TCRbeta repertoire quantification. The raw public data were reprocessed by TCRdb itself: fastp quality trimming at Q25, MiXCR clonotype calling, in-frame beta chains only. Each CDR3 protein appears once, grouped with its most common genes and DNA. In all, the sample holds hundreds of thousands of distinct CDR3 sequences, and about 15% of those were seen once. About two fifths of the sample belongs to the ten largest clones. Interpreted using the paper, the treatment or condition label stands for: allogeneic hematopoietic cell transplantation with graft depleted of TCRalphabeta T cells and CD19 B cells. The transplant recipients were children given TCRalphabeta/CD19-depleted allogeneic hematopoietic cell grafts.

On this clonotype itself: Its antigen target is currently unknown. Base qualities are not recorded, but no much larger clone differs from it by a single base.

Reading the germline V gene gives CDR1 KGHSH and CDR2 LQKENI. The CDR3 runs 15 residues from the cysteine to the phenylalanine. Of the read, only the CDR3 DNA is kept; its 45 bases are in frame from base 1. The germline ends are 16 bases apart after V is trimmed by 2 bases and J by 6 bases. The chain uses TRBV18 and TRBJ1-2; a confident D gene designation cannot be given. This sequence was found in a male patient between 2 and 15 years old who had a stem cell transplant for acute lymphoblastic leukemia, so the T cells may come from the graft donor. The starting material was PBMCs, mostly from graft donor cells, obtained 360 days after TCRalphabeta/CD19-depleted stem cell transplant. The DNA sequence reads TGTGCCAGCTCACCAGCACAGACACAAGGCCATGGCTACACCTTC. Translated, this gives CASSPAQTQGHGYTF.